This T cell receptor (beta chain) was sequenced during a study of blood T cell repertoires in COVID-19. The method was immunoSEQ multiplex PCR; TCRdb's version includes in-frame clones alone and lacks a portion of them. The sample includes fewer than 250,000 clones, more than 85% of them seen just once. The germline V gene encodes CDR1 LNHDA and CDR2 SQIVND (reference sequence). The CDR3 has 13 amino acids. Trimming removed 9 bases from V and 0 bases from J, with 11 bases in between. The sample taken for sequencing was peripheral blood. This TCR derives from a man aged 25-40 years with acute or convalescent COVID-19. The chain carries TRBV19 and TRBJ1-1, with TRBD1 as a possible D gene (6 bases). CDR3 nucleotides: TGTGCCAGCACAGGGCCCATGAACACTGAAGCTTTCTTT. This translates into CASTGPMNTEAFF.